This T cell receptor (beta chain) was documented in a study of T cell repertoires in cytomegalovirus infection. Study overall: It was the public TCR beta signatures that indicated both CMV infection and matching HLA type. Notes on the study in general: CMV-specific TCR beta clonotypes restricted by HLA-C dominated the ex vivo response.

The sample holds a few counts of this clonotype. Its antigen is as yet unknown. The CDR3 extends over 14 amino acids. Germline V gene sequence: CDR1 MGHRA, CDR2 YSYEKL. The V end was cut by 4 bases, the J end by 1 base, with 10 bases between. TCRdb reanalysed the reads using MiXCR and keeps one entry per CDR3 protein. The table has roughly 200,000 distinct CDR3 sequences, about 17% seen once. This chain connects TRBV4-1 to TRBJ1-1; D gene uncertain. The clonotype originates from a human donor in good health (CMV status not recorded). Some clones in this sample may be carry-over from other donors' samples. Specimen: CD8+ T cells from PBMCs. The CDR3 reads CASSPAGGNTEAFF. Written as DNA, the CDR3 is TGCGCCAGCAGCCCCGCAGGTGGGAACACTGAAGCTTTCTTT.